These T cell receptor beta chains were read from a single sample in a study of post-analysis software for immune sequencing data. TCRdb itself ran the PCR reads through MiXCR, one entry per CDR3 protein. The sample carries more than 500,000 distinct CDR3 sequences, 30% to 40% recorded once. Sequencing was performed on blood. Every receptor here comes from a girl aged 2 to 17 with multiple sclerosis. The CDR3 runs from the conserved cysteine through the conserved F or W. Fields, in order: CDR3 protein, CDR3 DNA, J gene, clone size, V gene, D gene. The D gene is left open where the match is weak. Not every row has a clone size; where given, it reads once, few, many or a size class.

CASSERTGVQETQYF,TGCGCCAGCAGCGAAAGAACAGGAGTCCAAGAGACCCAGTACTTC,TRBJ2-5,NA,TRBV5-1,NA
CASSYSLDRAYNEQYF,TGTGCCAGCAGTTACTCTTTGGACAGGGCCTACAATGAGCAGTACTTC,TRBJ2-7,once,TRBV6-6,TRBD1
CASSFQPGQTQYF,TGTGCCAGCAGCTTCCAGCCGGGACAGACCCAGTACTTC,TRBJ2-5,NA,TRBV7-2,NA
CASRTTSTDTQYF,TGTGCCAGCAGAACTACTAGCACAGATACGCAGTATTTT,TRBJ2-3,NA,TRBV6-1,NA
CSVAGGDYNERYF,TGCAGCGTTGCAGGGGGCGATTACAATGAGCGGTACTTC,TRBJ2-1,NA,TRBV29-1,TRBD1
CTSSFMGAPYGYTF,TGTACCAGCAGTTTTATGGGGGCACCCTATGGCTACACCTTC,TRBJ1-2,NA,TRBV12-3/TRBV12-4,NA
CASSLYEARNTEAFF,TGTGCCAGCAGTCTGTATGAGGCTCGGAACACTGAAGCTTTCTTT,TRBJ1-1,NA,TRBV2,NA
CASRVAGEPYEQYF,TGTGCCAGCCGGGTGGCGGGGGAACCCTACGAGCAGTACTTC,TRBJ2-7,few,TRBV2,TRBD2
CASFGSGANVLTF,TGTGCCTCCTTTGGCTCTGGGGCCAACGTCCTGACTTTC,TRBJ2-6,NA,TRBV10-3,NA
CASSLGLLYQETQYF,TGCGCCAGCAGCTTGGGACTGCTGTACCAAGAGACCCAGTACTTC,TRBJ2-5,NA,TRBV5-1,NA
CSASTGAGLPQPQHF,TGCAGCGCATCGACCGGGGCAGGGCTGCCTCAGCCCCAGCATTTT,TRBJ1-5,NA,TRBV29-1,NA
CASSLDSADTQYF,TGCGCCAGCAGCTTGGACAGTGCGGATACGCAGTATTTT,TRBJ2-3,few,TRBV5-1,NA
CSVRTGGGSAEAFF,TGCAGCGTCCGAACCGGGGGCGGGAGCGCTGAAGCTTTCTTT,TRBJ1-1,NA,TRBV29-1,NA
CASSQDRARGGVDYGYTF,TGCGCCAGCAGCCAAGATCGGGCGCGGGGGGGCGTAGACTATGGCTACACCTTC,TRBJ1-2,NA,TRBV4-1,NA
CANSSPASGGAWETQYF,TGTGCCAACAGTTCCCCAGCTAGCGGGGGGGCGTGGGAGACCCAGTACTTC,TRBJ2-5,NA,TRBV6-6,TRBD2
CSARQGGENIQYF,TGCAGTGCTAGACAGGGGGGTGAAAACATTCAGTACTTC,TRBJ2-4,many,TRBV20-1,NA
CASSSESASGGAGEQFF,TGTGCCAGCAGCTCCGAATCGGCGAGCGGGGGGGCAGGTGAGCAGTTCTTC,TRBJ2-1,few,TRBV11-3,TRBD2
CASGEAGGGGDTQYF,TGTGCCAGCGGCGAAGCGGGGGGCGGGGGAGATACGCAGTATTTT,TRBJ2-3,NA,TRBV4-2,TRBD2
CASSQDPLAWETQYF,TGTGCCAGCAGCCAAGATCCCCTAGCGTGGGAGACCCAGTACTTC,TRBJ2-5,NA,TRBV14,NA
CASSLDGRSYEQYF,TGCGCCAGCAGCTTGGACGGGCGCAGCTACGAGCAGTACTTC,TRBJ2-7,NA,TRBV5-1,NA
CASRKGGSYNGQFF,TGCGCCAGCAGGAAGGGGGGGTCCTACAATGGGCAGTTCTTC,TRBJ2-1,NA,TRBV10-2,NA
CASSRDPIAADTQYF,TGTGCCAGCAGCCGGGACCCCATCGCGGCAGATACGCAGTATTTT,TRBJ2-3,few,TRBV3-1,NA
CASSQAGTKETQYF,TGTGCCAGCAGCCAAGCCGGGACCAAAGAGACCCAGTACTTC,TRBJ2-5,NA,TRBV3-1,NA
CASSLVLDNEQFF,TGCGCCAGCAGCTTGGTTTTAGACAATGAGCAGTTCTTC,TRBJ2-1,NA,TRBV5-1,NA
CASSLQVSSSYEQYF,TGTGCCAGCAGTCTACAGGTTTCTTCCTCCTACGAGCAGTACTTC,TRBJ2-7,NA,TRBV12-3/TRBV12-4,NA
CAISDGANQFYEQYF,TGTGCCATCAGTGATGGGGCTAACCAGTTCTACGAGCAGTACTTC,TRBJ2-7,NA,TRBV10-3,NA
CASSSSITDTQYF,TGTGCCAGCAGCTCCTCCATCACAGATACGCAGTATTTT,TRBJ2-3,NA,TRBV7-2,NA
CASSLAGRLHEQYF,TGTGCCAGCAGCTTAGCGGGCAGGCTACACGAGCAGTACTTC,TRBJ2-7,NA,TRBV7-3,NA
CASSQEWPGATYEQYF,TGTGCCAGCAGCCAAGAGTGGCCGGGGGCCACCTACGAGCAGTACTTC,TRBJ2-7,NA,TRBV4-2,NA
CASSLKTGAAKNIQYF,TGCGCCAGCAGCTTAAAGACAGGGGCAGCCAAAAACATTCAGTACTTC,TRBJ2-4,NA,TRBV5-1,TRBD1
CASSASPDRGIETQYF,TGCGCCAGCAGCGCCTCTCCGGACAGAGGAATTGAGACCCAGTACTTC,TRBJ2-5,few,TRBV5-1,NA
CASSPRNREDDPIYTF,TGTGCCAGCTCACCTAGAAACAGGGAAGATGATCCCATCTACACCTTC,TRBJ1-2,NA,TRBV18,NA
CASRTTYNEQFF,TGTGCCAGCAGGACTACCTACAATGAGCAGTTCTTC,TRBJ2-1,many,TRBV7-9,NA
CASSYFGQDGPINYGYTF,TGTGCCAGCAGTTACTTTGGCCAGGACGGGCCCATCAACTATGGCTACACCTTC,TRBJ1-2,NA,TRBV6-2/TRBV6-3,NA
CASSLGGNPYEQYF,TGTGCCAGCAGCCTAGGGGGGAACCCCTACGAGCAGTACTTC,TRBJ2-7,few,TRBV9,NA
CASSLSGTVYGYTF,TGTGCCAGCAGTTTATCCGGGACAGTTTATGGCTACACCTTC,TRBJ1-2,few,TRBV27,TRBD1
CSVEIWDSDYNEQFF,TGCAGCGTTGAAATTTGGGACAGTGACTACAACGAGCAGTTCTTC,TRBJ2-1,few,TRBV29-1,TRBD1
CASSQTPGQTYNEQFF,TGCGCCAGCAGCCAAACACCGGGACAGACCTACAATGAGCAGTTCTTC,TRBJ2-1,NA,TRBV4-1,TRBD1
CASSQKSQAGGSTDTQYF,TGTGCCAGCAGCCAGAAGTCGCAAGCGGGGGGAAGCACAGATACGCAGTATTTT,TRBJ2-3,NA,TRBV3-1,TRBD2
CASSPRGVGKSYEQYF,TGTGCCAGCAGCCCCAGAGGGGTGGGAAAAAGCTACGAGCAGTACTTC,TRBJ2-7,few,TRBV5-5,NA
CASSLDWGGAVNTEAFF,TGTGCCAGCAGCTTGGATTGGGGGGGCGCAGTGAACACTGAAGCTTTCTTT,TRBJ1-1,few,TRBV7-9,NA
CASSESGHEQYF,TGTGCCAGCAGTGAATCAGGACACGAGCAGTACTTC,TRBJ2-7,NA,TRBV2,NA
CASKRGSSYEQYF,TGTGCCAGTAAGCGGGGGAGCTCCTACGAGCAGTACTTC,TRBJ2-7,many,TRBV3-1,TRBD2
CSASKAENIQYF,TGCAGTGCTAGTAAGGCGGAAAACATTCAGTACTTC,TRBJ2-4,few,TRBV20-1,NA
CANSLAGGPYEQYF,TGTGCCAACAGTTTGGCGGGGGGACCCTACGAGCAGTACTTC,TRBJ2-7,NA,TRBV12-3/TRBV12-4,TRBD2
CATSPGLAGSYEQYF,TGTGCCACCAGTCCTGGACTAGCGGGATCCTACGAGCAGTACTTC,TRBJ2-7,few,TRBV24-1,TRBD2
CASSLLTRSLSDTQYF,TGTGCCAGCAGCTTGTTGACTCGATCCCTCTCGGATACGCAGTATTTT,TRBJ2-3,NA,TRBV5-6,NA
CSVEDQDGGEPYEQYF,TGCAGCGTTGAAGATCAAGACGGGGGGGAACCCTACGAGCAGTACTTC,TRBJ2-7,NA,TRBV29-1,TRBD2
CASSPTSGGSSYEQYF,TGTGCCAGCTCCCCTACTAGCGGGGGGAGCTCCTACGAGCAGTACTTC,TRBJ2-7,few,TRBV18,TRBD2
CASSYAWSSYNEQFF,TGTGCCAGCAGTTACGCGTGGAGCTCCTACAATGAGCAGTTCTTC,TRBJ2-1,NA,TRBV6-5,NA
CASSDPGGNEQFF,TGTGCCAGCAGTGATCCCGGGGGGAATGAGCAGTTCTTC,TRBJ2-1,NA,TRBV28,TRBD2
CSASGGIREKLFF,TGCAGTGCTAGTGGAGGTATTAGGGAAAAACTGTTTTTT,TRBJ1-4,NA,TRBV20-1,NA
CSARGDPRVGEQYF,TGCAGTGCTAGAGGGGACCCCCGAGTCGGGGAGCAGTACTTC,TRBJ2-7,few,TRBV20-1,NA
CASSPPLAGGPHGELFF,TGTGCCAGCAGTCCCCCCCTAGCGGGGGGGCCTCACGGGGAGCTGTTTTTT,TRBJ2-2,NA,TRBV28,TRBD2
CSVQLDRNYGYTF,TGCAGCGTACAACTGGACAGGAACTATGGCTACACCTTC,TRBJ1-2,NA,TRBV29-1,TRBD1
CASSPRDRLNTEAFF,TGTGCCAGCAGCCCCCGGGACAGGTTGAACACTGAAGCTTTCTTT,TRBJ1-1,NA,TRBV7-9,TRBD1
CATSTRFGADTQYF,TGTGCCACCAGCACGAGATTCGGCGCAGATACGCAGTATTTT,TRBJ2-3,few,TRBV15,NA
CASSLAPKGGVRQETQYF,TGTGCCAGCAGCTTGGCCCCCAAGGGGGGGGTGCGGCAAGAGACCCAGTACTTC,TRBJ2-5,NA,TRBV7-6,NA